This T cell receptor beta chain came from a study of control samples from healthy donors and cancer patients. In its sample, this clone was seen a few times. The method was immunoSEQ multiplex PCR; TCRdb's version includes in-frame clones alone and lacks a portion of them. The sample consists of 30,000 to 35,000 clones, roughly nine tenths of them appearing once. The CDR3 length is 13 residues. Trimming shortened V by 5 bases and J by 2 bases, and 9 bases separated the two germline ends. CDR1 is SGHAT, CDR2 FQDESV, per germline (reference sequence). This receptor was identified in a woman between 35 and 50 years old with lung cancer. V and J are TRBV11-1 and TRBJ1-2, with unresolved D. What was sequenced was PBMCs. CDR3 protein: CASSRPPNYGYTF. In DNA form, the CDR3 reads TGTGCCAGCAGCCGCCCGCCCAACTATGGCTACACCTTC. The full variable domain, rest sourced from reference TRBV11-1 and TRBJ1-2, is EAEVAQSPRYKITEKSQAVAFWCDPISGHATLYWYRQILGQGPELLVQFQDESVVDDSQLPKDRFSAERLKGVDSTLKIQPAELGDSAMYLCASSRPPNYGYTFGSGTRLTVV.